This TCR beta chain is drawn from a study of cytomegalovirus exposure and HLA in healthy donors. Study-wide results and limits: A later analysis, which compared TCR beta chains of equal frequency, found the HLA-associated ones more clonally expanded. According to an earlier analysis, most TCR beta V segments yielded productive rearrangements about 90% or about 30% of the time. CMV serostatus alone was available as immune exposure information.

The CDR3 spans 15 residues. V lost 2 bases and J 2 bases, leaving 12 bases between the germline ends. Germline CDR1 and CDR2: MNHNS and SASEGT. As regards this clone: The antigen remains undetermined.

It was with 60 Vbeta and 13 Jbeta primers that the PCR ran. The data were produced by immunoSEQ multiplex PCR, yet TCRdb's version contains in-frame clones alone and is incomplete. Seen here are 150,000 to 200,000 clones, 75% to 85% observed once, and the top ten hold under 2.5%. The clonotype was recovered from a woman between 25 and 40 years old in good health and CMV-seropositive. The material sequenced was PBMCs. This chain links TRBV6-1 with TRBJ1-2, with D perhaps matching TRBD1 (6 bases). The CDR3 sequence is CASSEFQGSNYGYTF. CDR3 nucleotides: TGTGCCAGCAGTGAATTTCAGGGGTCAAACTATGGCTACACCTTC.